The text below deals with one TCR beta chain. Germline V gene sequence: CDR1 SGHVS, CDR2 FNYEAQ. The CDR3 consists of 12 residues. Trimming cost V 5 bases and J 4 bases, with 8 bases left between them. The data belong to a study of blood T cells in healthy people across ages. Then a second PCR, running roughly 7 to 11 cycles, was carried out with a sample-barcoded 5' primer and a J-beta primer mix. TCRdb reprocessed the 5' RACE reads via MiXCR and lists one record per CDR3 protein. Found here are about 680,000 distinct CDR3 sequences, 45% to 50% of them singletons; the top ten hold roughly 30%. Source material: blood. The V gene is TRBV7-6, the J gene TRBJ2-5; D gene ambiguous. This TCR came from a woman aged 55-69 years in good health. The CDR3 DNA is TGTGCCAGCAGCCGCTGGCGAGAGACCCAGTACTTC. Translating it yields CASSRWRETQYF. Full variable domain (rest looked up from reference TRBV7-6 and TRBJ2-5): GAGVSQSPRYKVTKRGQDVALRCDPISGHVSLYWYRQALGQGPEFLTYFNYEAQQDKSGLPNDRFSAERPEGSISTLTIQRTEQRDSAMYRCASSRWRETQYFGPGTRLLVL.